These 25 T cell receptor beta chains were sequenced from one sample in a study of blood T cell repertoires in COVID-19. Here immunoSEQ multiplex PCR was the method, and the copy in TCRdb shows in-frame clones only, minus some. The data show under 130,000 clones, with 70% to 90% seen just once and around 3.1% held by the top ten. The sample taken for sequencing was peripheral blood. These receptors originate from a man over 45 in a cohort sampled during active COVID-19.

The chain recombines TRBV11-3 with TRBJ1-1; tentatively, D is TRBD1 (6 bases). V lost 5 bases and J lost 2, with 12 bases in between. Germline CDR1 and CDR2: SGHNT and YENEEA. This CDR3 comprises 14 residues. The CDR3 DNA sequence: TGTGCCAGCAGCCTCAGGGGAAGTAACACTGAAGCTTTCTTT. Translating it yields CASSLRGSNTEAFF.

This sequence joins TRBV11-2 and TRBJ2-7, with 14 nucleotides matching TRBD2. The V and J ends lost 4 bases and 6 bases, in that order; junction bases with no gene match: 5. The CDR3 covers 15 residues. Germline V gene data show CDR1 as SGHAT and CDR2 as FQNNGV. The CDR3 here is CASSSTSGGAGEQYF. The CDR3 coding sequence is TGTGCCAGCAGCTCGACTAGCGGGGGGGCGGGCGAGCAGTACTTC.

The V gene is TRBV3-1 (or the pseudogene TRBV3-2), the J gene TRBJ1-2, with D unresolved. Trimming removed 1 base from V and 5 bases from J, with 8 bases in between. The CDR3 length is 13 residues. Per germline, CDR1 LGHDT and CDR2 YNNKEL (reference sequence). CDR3 sequence: CASSQGQDYGYTF. The CDR3 region has the DNA TGTGCCAGCAGCCAAGGACAAGATTATGGCTACACCTTC.

The rearrangement links TRBV11-2 to TRBJ2-2, with unresolved D. The CDR3 runs 14 residues. With 2 bases removed from V and 5 bases from J, the gap between germline ends came to 9 bases. From germline, CDR1 is SGHAT and CDR2 FQNNGV. The chain's CDR3 is CASSLNLATGELFF. CDR3 DNA sequence: TGTGCCAGCAGCTTAAATTTAGCAACCGGGGAGCTGTTTTTT.

This sequence joins TRBV11-3 and TRBJ1-1; 10 nucleotides agree with TRBD1. CDR1 SGHNT and CDR2 YENEEA come from the germline V gene. The CDR3 is 15 residues long. J was trimmed by 1 base and V by 1 base; bases with no gene match: 0. The CDR3 loop reads CASSLGQGANTEAFF. The CDR3 region has the DNA TGTGCCAGCAGCTTAGGACAGGGGGCGAACACTGAAGCTTTCTTT.

The rearrangement joins TRBV6-5 to TRBJ2-1, with 7 nucleotides matching TRBD2. From germline, CDR1 is MNHEY and CDR2 SVGAGI. The junction had 6 bases not matched to a gene; V was cut back by 0 bases and J by 10 bases. This CDR3 is 14 amino acids long. CDR3 nucleotides: TGTGCCAGCAGTTACTCGATAAGGGGAGGGGAGCAGTTCTTC. Amino acid sequence: CASSYSIRGGEQFF.

The chain employs TRBV3-1 (or the pseudogene TRBV3-2) and TRBJ2-3; the match to TRBD1 covers 8 bases. The V gene end was trimmed by 4 bases and the J gene end by 8 bases; junction bases not matched to a gene: 14. This CDR3 contains 16 residues. Per germline, CDR1 LGHDT and CDR2 YNNKEL (reference sequence). CDR3 sequence: CASSPSRDRRYGTQYF. CDR3 DNA: TGTGCCAGCAGCCCCAGTAGGGACAGGCGGTATGGTACGCAGTATTTT.

The DNA for the CDR3 is TGTGCCAGCGGCCCTGCAGGAGCGGGGCAGTACAATGAGCAGTTCTTC. Amino acid sequence: CASGPAGAGQYNEQFF. This chain joins TRBV3-1 (or the pseudogene TRBV3-2) and TRBJ2-1; 7 nucleotides match TRBD2. Losses at the gene ends were 8 bases for V and 4 bases for J; bases not matched to a gene: 14. The CDR3 sequence is 16 residues long. The germline V gene encodes CDR1 LGHDT and CDR2 YNNKEL (reference sequence).

The chain carries TRBV10-3 and TRBJ2-7, with TRBD1 as a possible D gene (7 bases). The CDR3 has 13 amino acids. V shed 10 bases and J shed 6 bases, with 19 bases lying between them. Germline assignment: CDR1 ENHRY and CDR2 SYGVKD. CDR3 bases: TGTGCCAGGCCCAGGAGGGGGCTACGCGAGCAGTACTTC. It is translated as CARPRRGLREQYF.

Ten or more counts support this clone. The rearrangement joins TRBV7-9 to TRBJ2-2; 7 nucleotides agree with TRBD2. After removal of 5 bases from V and 1 base from J, the junction contained 4 bases not matched to a gene. Germline V gives CDR1 SEHNR, CDR2 FQNEAQ (reference sequence). This CDR3 spans 15 amino acids. DNA for the CDR3: TGTGCCAGCAGCCCGCGGGGGAAGAACACCGGGGAGCTGTTTTTT. Translation: CASSPRGKNTGELFF.

The V and J genes are TRBV27 and TRBJ2-6; the D is unclear. The germline gives CDR1 MNHEY, CDR2 SMNVEV (reference sequence). CDR3 size: 16 residues. The ends were cut back, 3 bases at V and 1 base at J, with 10 bases in the middle. The CDR3: CASSLNSRSGANVLTF. The CDR3 coding sequence is TGTGCCAGCAGTTTGAACAGCCGGTCTGGGGCCAACGTCCTGACTTTC.

This sequence joins TRBV5-4 and TRBJ2-1; 15 bases are a match to TRBD2. The CDR3 covers 16 residues. V gave up 4 bases and J gave up 6 bases; unmatched junction bases: 5. Germline CDR1 SGHNT, CDR2 YYREEE (reference sequence). This CDR3 reads CASSRGLAGGLNEQFF. DNA of the CDR3: TGTGCCAGCAGCCGGGGACTAGCGGGGGGTCTCAATGAGCAGTTCTTC.

The sample holds one count of this clone. The CDR3 nucleotides are TGTGCCAGGGACCGGGACAGGGGGCAAAATTCACCCCTCCACTTT. It translates to CARDRDRGQNSPLHF. This chain uses TRBV6-4 with TRBJ1-6; TRBD1 matches 12 bases. CDR3 length: 15 amino acids. V was clipped by 9 bases and J by 7 bases; unmatched bases: 7. Germline V gene data show CDR1 as MRHNA and CDR2 as SNTAGT.

The V gene is TRBV5-1, the J gene TRBJ2-2; 9 nucleotides align to TRBD2. Germline trimming cut 4 bases from V and 1 base from J; bases unmatched to any gene: 2. CDR1 and CDR2 (germline): SGHRS, YFSETQ. This CDR3 is 15 amino acids long. CDR3 sequence (DNA): TGCGCCAGCAGCGTTAGCGGGGGGAACACCGGGGAGCTGTTTTTT. Translation gives CASSVSGGNTGELFF.

The rearrangement links TRBV7-9 to TRBJ2-5; the D gene is possibly TRBD1 (6 bases). Germline loops: CDR1 SEHNR, CDR2 FQNEAQ (reference sequence). The CDR3 spans 14 residues. V shed 5 bases and J shed 1 base, with 11 bases lying between them. For the CDR3, the DNA is TGTGCCAGCAGCCCGGGACAACCCCAAGAGACCCAGTACTTC. Translating it yields CASSPGQPQETQYF.

The chain employs TRBV19 and TRBJ2-5, with 8 bases lining up with TRBD1. Germline values: CDR1 LNHDA, CDR2 SQIVND (reference sequence). The J segment lost 3 bases and the V segment lost 3 bases, leaving 12 bases of the junction unmatched. This CDR3 contains 17 residues. The CDR3 coding sequence is TGTGCCAGTAGTATGCCACCAGGGGGCTCGGATGAAGAGACCCAGTACTTC. It yields the protein CASSMPPGGSDEETQYF.

This chain joins TRBV4-3 and TRBJ2-3, with 14 bases fitting TRBD2. The CDR3 extends over 14 amino acids. V lost 4 bases to trimming and J lost 11 bases; unmatched junction nucleotides: 5. Germline V gene sequence: CDR1 LGHNA, CDR2 YSLEER. The CDR3 DNA reads TGCGCCAGCAGCCCAAGCGGGACTAGCGGGAGGCAGTATTTT. It yields the protein CASSPSGTSGRQYF.

This chain links TRBV27 with TRBJ1-6; D remains ambiguous. Trimming took off 3 bases at V and 7 bases at J, with 16 bases between the two ends. Per the germline V gene, CDR1 is MNHEY and CDR2 is SMNVEV (reference sequence). This CDR3 comprises 16 residues. This chain's CDR3 is CASSLQGSNANSPLHF. The CDR3, as DNA: TGTGCCAGCAGTTTGCAAGGGAGCAACGCGAATTCACCCCTCCACTTT.

The genes are TRBV12-3 or TRBV12-4 and TRBJ2-5; D is possibly TRBD1 (5 bases). The CDR3 is 13 residues long. Between the trimmed V and J ends, which lost 6 bases and 7 bases, there was a span of 15 bases. The CDR3 DNA reads as TGTGCCAGCAGCCAGGGTAGCTCGGGGACCCAGTACTTC. This gives the protein CASSQGSSGTQYF.

In this sample, this clone turned up a few times. J is TRBJ2-1 and V is TRBV10-2; 9 nucleotides line up with TRBD1. Germline-derived CDR1 and CDR2 are WSHSY and SAAADI. The CDR3 spans 15 residues. After removal of 4 bases from V and 3 bases from J, the junction contained 4 bases not matched to a gene. The CDR3 reads CASSAGTGSYNEQFF. The DNA for the CDR3 is TGCGCCAGCAGTGCCGGGACAGGGAGCTACAATGAGCAGTTCTTC.

The genes are TRBV7-2 and TRBJ2-7, with TRBD1 identical over 9 bases. CDR1 and CDR2 (germline): SGHTA, FQGNSA. V shed 5 bases, J shed 4 bases, and the junction held 6 bases outside the gene matches. This CDR3 comprises 14 residues. The CDR3 loop is CASSLAGTGYEQYF. The CDR3 DNA reads as TGTGCCAGCAGCCTGGCCGGGACAGGGTACGAGCAGTACTTC.

There are many counts of this clone. The CDR3 coding sequence is TGTGCCAGCACTCCAACCCAGGGGGCCCAGTTCTTC. It codes for CASTPTQGAQFF. The rearrangement joins TRBV11-3 to TRBJ2-1; 8 nucleotides match TRBD1. The V and J ends lost 7 bases and 13 bases, in that order; junction bases with no gene match: 9. The germline V gene has CDR1 SGHNT and CDR2 YENEEA. CDR3 length: 12 amino acids.

The chain employs TRBV3-1 (or the pseudogene TRBV3-2) and TRBJ1-4; the match to TRBD1 covers 9 bases. This CDR3 is 15 amino acids long. The junction had 9 bases not matched to a gene; V was cut back by 5 bases and J by 8 bases. Per the germline V gene, CDR1 is LGHDT and CDR2 is YNNKEL (reference sequence). The CDR3 region has the DNA TGTGCCAGCAGCTACCTCAGGGGACAGGGAGAAAAACTGTTTTTT. Translation gives CASSYLRGQGEKLFF.

This sequence joins TRBV2 and TRBJ2-5; 9 nucleotides match TRBD1. J gave up 2 bases and V 8 bases, and 6 bases lay outside the gene matches. Germline loops: CDR1 SNHLY, CDR2 FYNNEI. This CDR3 has 14 residues. The CDR3 nucleotides read TGTGCCAGCGGGGGGACAGGGCGGCAAGAGACCCAGTACTTC. Protein product: CASGGTGRQETQYF.

The chain is built from TRBV29-1 and TRBJ1-1; D gene uncertain. Germline CDR1 and CDR2: SQVTM and ANQGSEA. There are 14 residues in the CDR3. The ends were cut back, 7 bases at V and 0 bases at J, with 15 bases in the middle. CDR3 protein: CSALRAGMNTEAFF. CDR3 in DNA: TGCAGCGCATTGCGTGCGGGGATGAACACTGAAGCTTTCTTT.